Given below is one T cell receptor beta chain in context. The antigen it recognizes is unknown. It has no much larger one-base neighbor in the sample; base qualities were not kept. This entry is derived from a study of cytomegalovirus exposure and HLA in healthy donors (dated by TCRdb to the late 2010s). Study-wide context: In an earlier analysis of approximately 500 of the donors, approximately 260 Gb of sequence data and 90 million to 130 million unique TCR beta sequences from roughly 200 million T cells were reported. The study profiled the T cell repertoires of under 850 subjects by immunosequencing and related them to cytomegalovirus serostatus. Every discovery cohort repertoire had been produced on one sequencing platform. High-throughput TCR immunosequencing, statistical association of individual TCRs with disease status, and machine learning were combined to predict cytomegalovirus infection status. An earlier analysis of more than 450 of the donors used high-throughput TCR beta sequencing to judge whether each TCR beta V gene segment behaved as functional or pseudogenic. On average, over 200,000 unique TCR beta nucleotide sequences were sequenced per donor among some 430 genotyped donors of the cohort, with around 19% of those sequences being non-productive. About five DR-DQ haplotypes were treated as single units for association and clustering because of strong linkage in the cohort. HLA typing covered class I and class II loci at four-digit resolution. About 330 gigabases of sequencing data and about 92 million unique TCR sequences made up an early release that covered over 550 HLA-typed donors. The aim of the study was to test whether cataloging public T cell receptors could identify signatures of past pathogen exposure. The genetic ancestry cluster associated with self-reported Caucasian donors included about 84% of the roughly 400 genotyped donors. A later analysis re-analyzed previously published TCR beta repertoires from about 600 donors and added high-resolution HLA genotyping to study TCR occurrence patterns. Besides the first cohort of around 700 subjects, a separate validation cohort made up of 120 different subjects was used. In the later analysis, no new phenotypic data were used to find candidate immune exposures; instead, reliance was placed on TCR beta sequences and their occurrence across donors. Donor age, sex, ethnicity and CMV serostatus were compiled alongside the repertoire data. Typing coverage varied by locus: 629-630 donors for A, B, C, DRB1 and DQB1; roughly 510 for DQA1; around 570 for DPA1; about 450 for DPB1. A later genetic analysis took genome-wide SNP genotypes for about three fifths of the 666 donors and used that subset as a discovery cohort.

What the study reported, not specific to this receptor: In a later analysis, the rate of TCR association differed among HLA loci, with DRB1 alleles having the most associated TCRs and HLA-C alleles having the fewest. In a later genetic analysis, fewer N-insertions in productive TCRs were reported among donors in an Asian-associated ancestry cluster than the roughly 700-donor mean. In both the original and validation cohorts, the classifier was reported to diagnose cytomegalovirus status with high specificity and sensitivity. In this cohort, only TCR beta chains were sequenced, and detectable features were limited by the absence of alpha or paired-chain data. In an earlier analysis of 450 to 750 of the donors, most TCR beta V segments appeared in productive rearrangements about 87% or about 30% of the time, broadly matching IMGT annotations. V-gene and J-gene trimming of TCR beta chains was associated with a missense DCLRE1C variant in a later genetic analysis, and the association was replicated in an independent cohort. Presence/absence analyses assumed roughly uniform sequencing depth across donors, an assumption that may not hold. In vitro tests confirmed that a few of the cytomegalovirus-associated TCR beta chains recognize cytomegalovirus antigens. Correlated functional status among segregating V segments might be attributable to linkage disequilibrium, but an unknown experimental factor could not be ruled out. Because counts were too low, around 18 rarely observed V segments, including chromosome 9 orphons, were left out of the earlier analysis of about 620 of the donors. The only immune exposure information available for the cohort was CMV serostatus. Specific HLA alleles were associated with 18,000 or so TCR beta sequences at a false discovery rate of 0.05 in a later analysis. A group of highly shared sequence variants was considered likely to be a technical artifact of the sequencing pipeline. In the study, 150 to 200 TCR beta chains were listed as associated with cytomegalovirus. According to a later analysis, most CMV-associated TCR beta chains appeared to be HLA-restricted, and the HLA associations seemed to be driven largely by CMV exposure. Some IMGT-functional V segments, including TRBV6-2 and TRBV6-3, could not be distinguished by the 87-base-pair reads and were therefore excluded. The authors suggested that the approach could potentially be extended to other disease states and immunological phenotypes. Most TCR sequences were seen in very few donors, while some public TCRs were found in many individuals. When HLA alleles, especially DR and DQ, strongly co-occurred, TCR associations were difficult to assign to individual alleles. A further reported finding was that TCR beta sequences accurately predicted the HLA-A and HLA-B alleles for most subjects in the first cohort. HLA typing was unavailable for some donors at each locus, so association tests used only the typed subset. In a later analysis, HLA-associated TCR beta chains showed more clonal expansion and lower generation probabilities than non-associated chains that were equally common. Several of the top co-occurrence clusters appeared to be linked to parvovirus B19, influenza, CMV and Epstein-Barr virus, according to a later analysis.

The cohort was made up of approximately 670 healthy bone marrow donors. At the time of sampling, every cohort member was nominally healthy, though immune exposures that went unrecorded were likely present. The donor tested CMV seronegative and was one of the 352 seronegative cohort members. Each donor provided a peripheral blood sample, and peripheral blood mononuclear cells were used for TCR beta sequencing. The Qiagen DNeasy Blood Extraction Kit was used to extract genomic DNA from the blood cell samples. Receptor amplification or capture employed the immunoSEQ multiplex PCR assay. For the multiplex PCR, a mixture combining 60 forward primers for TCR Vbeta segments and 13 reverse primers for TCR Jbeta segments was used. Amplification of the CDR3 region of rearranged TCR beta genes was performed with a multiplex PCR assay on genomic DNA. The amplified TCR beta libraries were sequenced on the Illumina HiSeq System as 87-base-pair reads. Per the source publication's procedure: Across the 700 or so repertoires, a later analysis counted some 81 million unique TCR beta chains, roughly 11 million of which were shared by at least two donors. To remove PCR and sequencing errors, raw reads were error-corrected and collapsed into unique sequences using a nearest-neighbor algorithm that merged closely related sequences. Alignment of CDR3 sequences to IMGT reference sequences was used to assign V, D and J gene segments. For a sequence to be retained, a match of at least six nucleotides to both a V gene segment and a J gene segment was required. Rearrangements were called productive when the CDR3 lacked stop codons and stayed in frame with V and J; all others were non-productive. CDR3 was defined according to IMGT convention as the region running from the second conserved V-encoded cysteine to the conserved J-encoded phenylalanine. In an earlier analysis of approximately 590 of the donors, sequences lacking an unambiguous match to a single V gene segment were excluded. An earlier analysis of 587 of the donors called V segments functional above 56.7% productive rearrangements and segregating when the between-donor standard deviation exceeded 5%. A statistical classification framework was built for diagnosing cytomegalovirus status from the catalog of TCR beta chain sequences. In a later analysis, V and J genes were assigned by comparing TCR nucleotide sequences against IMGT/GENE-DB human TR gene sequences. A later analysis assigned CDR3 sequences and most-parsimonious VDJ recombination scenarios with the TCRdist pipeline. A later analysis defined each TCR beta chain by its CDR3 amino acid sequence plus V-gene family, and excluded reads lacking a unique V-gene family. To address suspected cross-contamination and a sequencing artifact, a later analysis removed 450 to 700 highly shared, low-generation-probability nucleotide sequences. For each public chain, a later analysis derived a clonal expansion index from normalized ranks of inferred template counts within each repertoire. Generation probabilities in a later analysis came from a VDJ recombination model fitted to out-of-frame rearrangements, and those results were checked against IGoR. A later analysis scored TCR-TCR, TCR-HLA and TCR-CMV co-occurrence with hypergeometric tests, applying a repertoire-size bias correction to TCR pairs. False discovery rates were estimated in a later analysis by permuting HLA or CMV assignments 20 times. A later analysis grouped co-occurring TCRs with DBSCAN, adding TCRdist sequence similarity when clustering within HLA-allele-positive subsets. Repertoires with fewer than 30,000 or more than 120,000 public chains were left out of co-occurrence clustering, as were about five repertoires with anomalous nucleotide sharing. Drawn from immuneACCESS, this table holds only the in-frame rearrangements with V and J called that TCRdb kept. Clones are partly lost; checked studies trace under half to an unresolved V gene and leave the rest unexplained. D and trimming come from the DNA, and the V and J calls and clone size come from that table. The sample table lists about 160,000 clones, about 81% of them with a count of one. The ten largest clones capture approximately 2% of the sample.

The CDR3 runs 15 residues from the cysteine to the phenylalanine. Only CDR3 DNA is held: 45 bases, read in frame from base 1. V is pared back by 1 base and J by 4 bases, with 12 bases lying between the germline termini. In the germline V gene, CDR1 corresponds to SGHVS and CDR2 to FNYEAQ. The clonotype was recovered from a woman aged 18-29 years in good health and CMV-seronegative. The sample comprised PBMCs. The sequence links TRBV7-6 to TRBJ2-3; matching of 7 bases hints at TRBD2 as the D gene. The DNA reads TGTGCCAGCAGCTTAGAAGGGGGGGGTGCAGATACGCAGTATTTT. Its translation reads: CASSLEGGGADTQYF.